One sample yielded the 29 T cell receptor beta chains listed below, sequenced in a study of blood T cell repertoires in COVID-19. Data came from immunoSEQ multiplex PCR; TCRdb stores just in-frame clones and leaves some out. The top ten clones hold about 0.85% of a sample with 30,000 to 40,000 clones, approximately 95% of them seen once. Sample: peripheral blood. These receptors all come from a male donor with active COVID-19.

The chain recombines TRBV19 with TRBJ2-1; TRBD2 agrees at 9 bases. The CDR3 runs 14 residues. Germline CDR1 reads LNHDA; CDR2 reads SQIVND (reference sequence). Unmatched junction bases numbered 3, after V lost 1 base and J lost 8 bases. Here the CDR3 reads CASSIGGGADEQFF. CDR3 DNA: TGTGCCAGTAGTATAGGCGGGGGGGCCGATGAGCAGTTCTTC.

This clone has just a few counts. The DNA is left out, because the CDR3 cannot be placed on it with certainty; the CDR3 is given as TCRdb lists it. The gene calls are TRBV21-1 and TRBJ1-5; whether TRBD1, the table's D call, matches the DNA was not checked. TRBV21-1 corresponds to a pseudogene. Counting both end residues, the CDR3 totals 17 amino acids. The CDR3 loop is CASSKEFGTGSNQPQHF.

This chain connects TRBV6-6 to TRBJ1-1; a weak D match, TRBD1 (6 bases). The CDR3 spans 12 residues. Germline CDR1 is MNHNY and CDR2 is SVGAGI (reference sequence). V was cut by 4 bases and J by 8 bases, with 11 bases left in between. CDR3 region: CASSWGGPEAFF. In DNA, the CDR3 is TGTGCCAGCAGTTGGGGGGGGCCAGAAGCTTTCTTT.

This chain connects TRBV27 to TRBJ2-3; TRBD2 agrees at 7 bases. The CDR3 is 16 amino acids. J lost 6 bases, V lost 6 bases, and 15 bases had no gene match. Germline CDR1 is MNHEY and CDR2 is SMNVEV (reference sequence). The CDR3 region is CASSTAGRGSGDTQYF. The CDR3 DNA is TGTGCCAGCAGCACCGCGGGGCGGGGGAGTGGGGATACGCAGTATTTT.

This clone appeared once. The chain uses TRBV2 and TRBJ2-1, with 15 bases matching TRBD2. The CDR3 loop spans 16 amino acids. The ends lost 6 bases at V and 9 bases at J; junction bases unmatched: 9. Germline CDR1 is SNHLY and CDR2 is FYNNEI. This CDR3 is CASSRGLAGGIIEQFF. CDR3 bases: TGTGCCAGCAGCCGAGGACTAGCGGGGGGGATCATTGAGCAGTTCTTC.

V gene TRBV5-4 combines with J gene TRBJ1-6; 11 positions agree with TRBD1. Germline lookup yields CDR1 SGHNT and CDR2 YYREEE (reference sequence). Losses at the gene ends were 3 bases for V and 9 bases for J; bases not matched to a gene: 2. The CDR3 spans 14 residues. The CDR3 bases are TGTGCCAGCAGCTCGGACAGGGGGCGTTCACCCCTCCACTTT. It specifies CASSSDRGRSPLHF. Combining the CDR3 with reference TRBV5-4 and TRBJ1-6 gives the whole variable domain ETGVTQSPTHLIKTRGQQVTLRCSSQSGHNTVSWYQQALGQGPQFIFQYYREEENGRGNFPPRFSGLQFPNYSSELNVNALELDDSALYLCASSSDRGRSPLHFGNGTRLTVT.

This clone was counted a single time. The chain recombines TRBV2 with TRBJ2-3, with D perhaps matching TRBD2 (5 bases). Trimming took 6 bases from V and 9 from J, leaving 10 bases between them. Looked up from germline, CDR1 is SNHLY and CDR2 is FYNNEI. The CDR3 runs 11 residues. The chain's CDR3 is CASSLANTQYF. The CDR3 DNA reads TGTGCCAGCAGCCTAGCAAACACGCAGTATTTT.

This rearrangement joins TRBV5-1 to TRBJ2-1; 8 bases fit TRBD2. The CDR3 extends over 14 amino acids. V was clipped by 0 bases and J by 8 bases; unmatched bases: 4. Per the germline V gene, CDR1 is SGHRS and CDR2 is YFSETQ. The CDR3 loop reads CASSLAAGVHEQFF. The CDR3 DNA reads TGCGCCAGCAGCTTGGCAGCGGGGGTCCATGAGCAGTTCTTC.

The gene calls are TRBV19 and TRBJ2-5; a possible D gene is TRBD2 (6 bases). V was clipped by 1 base and J by 5 bases, with 11 bases between them. The CDR3 is 14 amino acids. Per the germline V gene, CDR1 is LNHDA and CDR2 is SQIVND (reference sequence). The CDR3 is CASSIGGDLETQYF. The CDR3 DNA reads TGTGCCAGTAGTATAGGGGGGGATTTGGAGACCCAGTACTTC.

The chain recombines TRBV29-1 with TRBJ2-7; TRBD2 might be the D (6 bases). The germline V and J ends were trimmed by 5 bases and 1 base, with 9 bases remaining between them. Germline V gene sequence: CDR1 SQVTM, CDR2 ANQGSEA. CDR3 length: 12 residues. The CDR3: CSVQRVSYEQYF. The CDR3 DNA follows: TGCAGCGTTCAGCGGGTTTCCTACGAGCAGTACTTC.

In its sample, this clone is medium-sized. The CDR3 is CASSYLTANTEAFF. The DNA of the CDR3 is TGTGCCAGCAGTTATCTTACAGCCAACACTGAAGCTTTCTTT. The genes are TRBV6-2 or TRBV6-3 and TRBJ1-1, with D unresolved. V lost 3 bases to trimming and J lost 2 bases, with 10 bases between them. CDR3 length: 14 amino acids. Germline CDR1 is MNHEY and CDR2 is SVGEGT.

This clone was detected only a few times. This chain links TRBV7-2 with TRBJ1-3; a possible D gene is TRBD1 (6 bases). Germline V gene sequence: CDR1 SGHTA, CDR2 FQGNSA. Trimming cost V 5 bases and J 2 bases, with 13 bases left between them. The CDR3 contains 15 residues. This CDR3 is CASSRVGTTGNTIYF. In nucleotides, the CDR3 is TGTGCCAGCAGCCGGGTAGGGACAACTGGAAACACCATATATTTT.

The CDR3 DNA reads TGCGCCAGCAGGCGGGCCTCGCTGGCGGGGGGTCAAGAGACCCAGTACTTC. Translated: CASRRASLAGGQETQYF. The chain is built from TRBV5-1 and TRBJ2-5, with 8 bases that match TRBD2. Germline trimming cut 5 bases from V and 2 bases from J; bases unmatched to any gene: 14. Germline assignment: CDR1 SGHRS and CDR2 YFSETQ. The CDR3 sequence is 17 residues long.

The V gene is TRBV14, the J gene TRBJ2-7, with 9 bases lining up with TRBD1. This CDR3 has 15 amino acids. Unmatched junction bases numbered 8, after V lost 8 bases and J lost 0 bases. CDR1 and CDR2 (germline): SGHDN, FVKESK. This CDR3 is CASPDGQGSSYEQYF. The CDR3, as DNA: TGTGCCAGCCCCGACGGACAGGGGAGCTCCTACGAGCAGTACTTC.

The chain recombines TRBV7-9 with TRBJ2-7; TRBD2 agrees at 12 bases. In germline, CDR1 is SEHNR, CDR2 FQNEAQ (reference sequence). The CDR3 length is 14 residues. The V gene end was trimmed by 5 bases and the J gene end by 2 bases; junction bases not matched to a gene: 1. For the CDR3, the DNA is TGTGCCAGCAGCCGACTAGCGGGGGCCTACGAGCAGTACTTC. Protein product: CASSRLAGAYEQYF.

This clone came up a few times. The chain uses TRBV19 and TRBJ2-7; possibly TRBD1 for D (6 bases). V was pared by 1 base and J by 3 bases, with 10 bases between. Germline CDR1 is LNHDA and CDR2 is SQIVND (reference sequence). The CDR3 totals 14 residues. The CDR3 region is CASSIVGAGYEQYF. The CDR3, as DNA: TGTGCCAGTAGTATAGTGGGGGCTGGCTACGAGCAGTACTTC.

V and J are TRBV20-1 and TRBJ1-1; D unclear. The CDR3 extends over 14 amino acids. Per germline, CDR1 DFQATT and CDR2 SNEGSKA (reference sequence). The V gene lost 3 bases and the J gene lost 8 bases, with 19 bases spanning the gap. The CDR3 nucleotides are TGCAGTGCTAGTCCTCCCGCACGAGGGCTCGAAGCTTTCTTT. This sequence encodes CSASPPARGLEAFF.

The genes are TRBV6-2 or TRBV6-3 and TRBJ1-2, with 8 bases lining up with TRBD1. Trimming at V came to 6 bases and at J to 5 bases, leaving 2 bases not matched to a gene. Germline V gives CDR1 MNHEY, CDR2 SVGEGT. CDR3 size: 12 residues. The CDR3 DNA sequence: TGTGCCAGCAGCACAGGGGGTTATGGCTACACCTTC. Amino acid sequence: CASSTGGYGYTF.

This clone has a single count. This chain connects TRBV2 to TRBJ2-3; 7 bases line up with TRBD1. This CDR3 has 15 amino acids. The germline CDR1 and CDR2 sequences are SNHLY and FYNNEI. Trimming at V came to 2 bases and at J to 1 base, leaving 3 bases not matched to a gene. This CDR3 is CASSERGTGTDTQYF. Written as DNA, the CDR3 is TGTGCCAGCAGTGAAAGAGGGACAGGCACAGATACGCAGTATTTT.

The chain carries TRBV11-2 and TRBJ2-7, with 9 positions matching TRBD1. This CDR3 has 14 amino acids. The germline gives CDR1 SGHAT, CDR2 FQNNGV. With V trimmed by 2 bases and J by 4 bases, 3 bases remained unmatched. Here the CDR3 DNA reads TGTGCCAGCAGCTTAAACAGGGGGCCTTACGAGCAGTACTTC. Amino acid sequence: CASSLNRGPYEQYF.

The chain couples TRBV29-1 to TRBJ2-1; D remains ambiguous. The V end lost 3 bases, the J end lost 4 bases, and 13 bases lay between the germline ends. The CDR3 runs to 14 residues. The germline V gene encodes CDR1 SQVTM and CDR2 ANQGSEA. In DNA form, the CDR3 reads TGCAGCGTTGAGGGCTCCCTCTCGTACAATGAGCAGTTCTTC. Translating gives CSVEGSLSYNEQFF.

V gene TRBV27 combines with J gene TRBJ1-2; 7 bases are shared with TRBD1. CDR3 length equals 12 residues. Germline CDR1 reads MNHEY; CDR2 reads SMNVEV (reference sequence). CDR3 residues: CATGQGVGGYTF. The DNA of the CDR3 is TGTGCAACCGGTCAGGGGGTAGGCGGCTACACCTTC.

This rearrangement joins TRBV18 to TRBJ2-5; a weak D match, TRBD2 (5 bases). Deletions cut 6 bases from V and 0 bases from J, with 14 bases between. The CDR3 runs 15 residues. Germline CDR1 and CDR2: KGHSH and LQKENI. The CDR3 nucleotides read TGTGCCAGCTCCCGGGGTGGGGTCGACCAAGAGACCCAGTACTTC. It yields the protein CASSRGGVDQETQYF.

J is TRBJ1-1 and V is TRBV6-5; the D gene is possibly TRBD1 (5 bases). V lost 0 bases and J 8 bases, leaving 10 bases between the germline ends. CDR1 MNHEY and CDR2 SVGAGI come from the germline V gene. The CDR3 runs 13 residues. The CDR3 sequence: CASSYSMAGEAFF. CDR3 coding DNA: TGTGCCAGCAGTTACTCGATGGCAGGGGAAGCTTTCTTT.

This clone was seen once. The genes are TRBV7-2 and TRBJ2-2, with D possibly TRBD2 on 5 matching bases. The CDR3 runs to 13 residues. Germline CDR1 is SGHTA and CDR2 is FQGNSA. The V gene lost 6 bases and the J gene lost 5 bases, with 10 bases spanning the gap. The CDR3 region has the DNA TGTGCCAGCAGGGACCCGGGAACCGGGGAGCTGTTTTTT. Protein product: CASRDPGTGELFF.

V gene TRBV10-3 combines with J gene TRBJ1-4; 8 bases fit TRBD1. CDR3 length: 14 amino acids. Trimming took 5 bases from V and 4 from J; bases not matched to a gene: 3. Looked up from germline, CDR1 is ENHRY and CDR2 is SYGVKD. CDR3: CAISRTGLNEKLFF. In DNA form, the CDR3 reads TGTGCCATCAGTCGGACAGGGCTTAATGAAAAACTGTTTTTT.

This clone was seen a few times. The chain has TRBV19 and TRBJ2-7; 9 positions match TRBD1. Losses at the gene ends were 11 bases for V and 2 bases for J; bases not matched to a gene: 10. Germline values: CDR1 LNHDA, CDR2 SQIVND (reference sequence). The CDR3 sequence is 14 residues long. CDR3 loop: CAVGAGTGTYEQYF. CDR3 nucleotide sequence: TGTGCCGTCGGGGCGGGGACAGGGACCTACGAGCAGTACTTC. Filled out from reference TRBV19 and TRBJ2-7, the complete variable domain reads DGGITQSPKYLFRKEGQNVTLSCEQNLNHDAMYWYRQDPGQGLRLIYYSQIVNDFQKGDIAEGYSVSREKKESFPLTVTSAQKNPTAFYLCAVGAGTGTYEQYFGPGTRLTVT.

This clone has a single count. The rearrangement uses TRBV11-2 and TRBJ2-1, with D tentatively TRBD2 (7 bases). CDR1 is SGHAT, CDR2 FQNNGV, per germline. The CDR3 has 15 residues. V shed 6 bases and J shed 3 bases, with 15 bases lying between them. CDR3 bases: TGTGCCAGCAGGTTCGCGGGGGCCGACTACAATGAGCAGTTCTTC. Amino acid sequence: CASRFAGADYNEQFF.

The V and J genes are TRBV7-2 and TRBJ2-1; D uncertain. Germline-derived CDR1 and CDR2 are SGHTA and FQGNSA. The germline V and J ends were trimmed by 5 bases and 10 bases, with 12 bases remaining between them. The CDR3 contains 12 residues. CDR3 sequence reads: CASSTNGLEQFF. The CDR3 bases are TGTGCCAGCAGCACTAATGGGTTAGAGCAGTTCTTC.